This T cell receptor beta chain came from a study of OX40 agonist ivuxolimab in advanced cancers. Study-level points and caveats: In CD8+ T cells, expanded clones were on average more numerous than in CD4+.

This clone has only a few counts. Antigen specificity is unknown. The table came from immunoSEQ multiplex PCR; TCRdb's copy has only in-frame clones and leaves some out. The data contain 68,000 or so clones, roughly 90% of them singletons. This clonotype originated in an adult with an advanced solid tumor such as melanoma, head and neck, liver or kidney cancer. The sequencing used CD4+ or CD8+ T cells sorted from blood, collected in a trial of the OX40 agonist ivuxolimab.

Here the CDR3 reads CARRDRRNSGNTIYF. The DNA of the CDR3 is TGTGCCCGACGGGACCGCCGAAACTCAGGAAACACCATATATTTT. The genes are TRBV30 and TRBJ1-3, with D possibly matching TRBD1 (5 bases). CDR1 and CDR2 (germline): GTSNPN, SVGIG (reference sequence). The ends were cut back, 8 bases at V and 4 bases at J, with 21 bases in the middle. The CDR3 is made up of 15 amino acids.